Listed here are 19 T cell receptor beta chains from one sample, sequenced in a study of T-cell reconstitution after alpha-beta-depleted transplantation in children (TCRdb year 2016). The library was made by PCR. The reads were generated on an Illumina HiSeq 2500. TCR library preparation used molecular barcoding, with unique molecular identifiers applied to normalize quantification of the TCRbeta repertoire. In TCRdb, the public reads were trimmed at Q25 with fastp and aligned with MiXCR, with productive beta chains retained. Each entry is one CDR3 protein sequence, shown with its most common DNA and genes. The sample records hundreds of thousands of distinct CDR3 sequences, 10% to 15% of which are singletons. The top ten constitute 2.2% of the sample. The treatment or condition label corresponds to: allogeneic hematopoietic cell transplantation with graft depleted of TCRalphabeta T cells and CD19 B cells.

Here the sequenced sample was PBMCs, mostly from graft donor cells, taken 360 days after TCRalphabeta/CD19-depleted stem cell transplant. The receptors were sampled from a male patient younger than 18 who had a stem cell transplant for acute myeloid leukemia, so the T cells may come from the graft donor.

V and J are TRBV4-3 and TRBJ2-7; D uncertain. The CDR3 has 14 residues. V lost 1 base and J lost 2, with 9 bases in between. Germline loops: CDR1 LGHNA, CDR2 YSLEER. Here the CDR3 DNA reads TGCGCCAGCAGCCAAGGGACCCTAACCTACGAGCAGTACTTC. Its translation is CASSQGTLTYEQYF.

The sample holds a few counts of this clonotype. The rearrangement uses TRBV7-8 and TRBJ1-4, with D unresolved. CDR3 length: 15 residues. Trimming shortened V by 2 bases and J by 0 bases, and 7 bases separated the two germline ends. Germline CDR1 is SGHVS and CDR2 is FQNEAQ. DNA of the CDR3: TGTGCCAGCAGCTTATGGTCTTCAACTAATGAAAAACTGTTTTTT. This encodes CASSLWSSTNEKLFF.

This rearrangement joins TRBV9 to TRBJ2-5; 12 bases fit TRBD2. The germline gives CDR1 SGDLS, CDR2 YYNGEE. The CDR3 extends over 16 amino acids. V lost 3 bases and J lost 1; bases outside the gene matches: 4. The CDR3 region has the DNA TGTGCCAGCAGCGCGACTAGCGGGAGATCCCAAGAGACCCAGTACTTC. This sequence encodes CASSATSGRSQETQYF.

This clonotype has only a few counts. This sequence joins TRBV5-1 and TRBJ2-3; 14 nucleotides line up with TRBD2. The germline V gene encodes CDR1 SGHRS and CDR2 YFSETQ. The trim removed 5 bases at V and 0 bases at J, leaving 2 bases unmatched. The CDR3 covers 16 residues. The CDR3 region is CASRRLAGGSTDTQYF. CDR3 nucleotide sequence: TGCGCCAGCAGACGACTAGCGGGAGGGAGCACAGATACGCAGTATTTT.

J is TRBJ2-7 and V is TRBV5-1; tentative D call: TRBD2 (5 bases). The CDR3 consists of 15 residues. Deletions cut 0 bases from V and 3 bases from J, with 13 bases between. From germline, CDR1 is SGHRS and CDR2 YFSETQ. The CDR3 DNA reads TGCGCCAGCAGCTTGGGGTCGACTACCTACTACGAGCAGTACTTC. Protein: CASSLGSTTYYEQYF.

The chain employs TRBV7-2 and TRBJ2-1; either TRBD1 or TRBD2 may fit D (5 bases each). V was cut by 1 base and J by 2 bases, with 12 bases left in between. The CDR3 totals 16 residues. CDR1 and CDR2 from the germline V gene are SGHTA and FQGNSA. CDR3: CASSLVGGVAYNEQFF. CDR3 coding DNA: TGTGCCAGCAGCTTAGTTGGGGGAGTGGCCTACAATGAGCAGTTCTTC.

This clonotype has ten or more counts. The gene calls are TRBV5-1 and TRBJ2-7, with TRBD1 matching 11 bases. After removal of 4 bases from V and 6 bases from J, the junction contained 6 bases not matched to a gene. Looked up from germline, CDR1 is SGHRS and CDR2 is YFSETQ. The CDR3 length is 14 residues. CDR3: CASSPGTGGAEQYF. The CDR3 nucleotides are TGCGCCAGCAGCCCTGGGACAGGGGGAGCCGAGCAGTACTTC. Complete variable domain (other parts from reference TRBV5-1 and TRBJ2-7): KAGVTQTPRYLIKTRGQQVTLSCSPISGHRSVSWYQQTPGQGLQFLFEYFSETQRNKGNFPGRFSGRQFSNSRSEMNVSTLELGDSALYLCASSPGTGGAEQYFGPGTRLTVT.

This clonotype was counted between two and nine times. The CDR3 sequence: CASSLGSGYSYEQYF. The CDR3 DNA reads as TGCGCCAGCAGCTTGGGGTCGGGATACTCCTACGAGCAGTACTTC. The V gene is TRBV5-1, the J gene TRBJ2-7; TRBD2 might be the D (5 bases). The CDR3 covers 15 residues. Germline CDR1 reads SGHRS; CDR2 reads YFSETQ. V was shortened by 0 bases and J by 0 bases, with 10 bases between the two germline ends.

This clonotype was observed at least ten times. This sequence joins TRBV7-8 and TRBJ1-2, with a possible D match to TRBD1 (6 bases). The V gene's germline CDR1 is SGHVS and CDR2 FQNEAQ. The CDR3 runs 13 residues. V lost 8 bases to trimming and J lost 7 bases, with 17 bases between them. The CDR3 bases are TGTGCCAGCTTACGAACAGGGACGACTGGCTACACCTTC. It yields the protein CASLRTGTTGYTF.

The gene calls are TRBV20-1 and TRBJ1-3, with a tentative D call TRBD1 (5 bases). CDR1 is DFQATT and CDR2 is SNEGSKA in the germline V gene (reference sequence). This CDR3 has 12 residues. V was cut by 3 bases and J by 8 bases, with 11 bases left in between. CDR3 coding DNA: TGCAGTGCTAGGAGGACACAAGACACCATATATTTT. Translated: CSARRTQDTIYF.

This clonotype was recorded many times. CDR3 residues: CASSQDSRGGDEQFF. The CDR3 bases are TGCGCCAGCAGCCAAGACTCCCGGGGGGGGGATGAGCAGTTCTTC. The chain links TRBV4-3 to TRBJ2-1; 8 nucleotides agree with TRBD2. This CDR3 contains 15 residues. V was pared by 0 bases and J by 8 bases, with 6 bases of the junction left unmatched. The germline V gene encodes CDR1 LGHNA and CDR2 YSLEER.

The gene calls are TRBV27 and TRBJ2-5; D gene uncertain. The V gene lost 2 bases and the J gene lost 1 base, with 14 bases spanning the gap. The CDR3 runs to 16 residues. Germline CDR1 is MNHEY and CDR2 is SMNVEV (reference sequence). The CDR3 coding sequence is TGTGCCAGCAGTTTACCGACCCGGATGGGCCAAGAGACCCAGTACTTC. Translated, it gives CASSLPTRMGQETQYF.

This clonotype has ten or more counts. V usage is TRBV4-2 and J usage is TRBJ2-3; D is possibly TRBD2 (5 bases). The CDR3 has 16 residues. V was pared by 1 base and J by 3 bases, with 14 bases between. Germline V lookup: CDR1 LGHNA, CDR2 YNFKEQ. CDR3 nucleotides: TGTGCCAGCAGCCAAGTCGGAGCGGTGGCAACAGATACGCAGTATTTT. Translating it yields CASSQVGAVATDTQYF.

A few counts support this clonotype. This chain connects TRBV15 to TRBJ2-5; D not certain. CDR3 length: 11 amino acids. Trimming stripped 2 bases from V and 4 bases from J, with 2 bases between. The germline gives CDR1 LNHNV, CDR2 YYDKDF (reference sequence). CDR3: CATSRLETQYF. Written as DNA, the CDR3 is TGTGCCACCAGCAGATTAGAGACCCAGTACTTC.

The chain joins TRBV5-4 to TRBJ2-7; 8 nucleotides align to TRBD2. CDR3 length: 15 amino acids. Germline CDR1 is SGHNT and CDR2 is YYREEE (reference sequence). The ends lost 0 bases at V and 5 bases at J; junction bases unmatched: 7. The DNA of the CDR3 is TGTGCCAGCAGCTTGGAAAGCGGGAGAATCGACGAGCAGTACTTC. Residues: CASSLESGRIDEQYF.

The CDR3 DNA is TGCAGCGTTACGGGACAGGGGAGGGAAAAACTGTTTTTT. Translation gives CSVTGQGREKLFF. The chain carries TRBV29-1 and TRBJ1-4; 10 bases match TRBD1. This CDR3 is built from 13 residues. The V segment lost 5 bases and the J segment 8 bases; nucleotides outside the gene matches: 5. From germline, CDR1 is SQVTM and CDR2 ANQGSEA.

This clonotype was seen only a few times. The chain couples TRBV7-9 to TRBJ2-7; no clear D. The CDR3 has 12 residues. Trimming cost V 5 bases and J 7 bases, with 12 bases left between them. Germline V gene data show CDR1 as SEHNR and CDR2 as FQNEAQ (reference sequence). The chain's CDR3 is CASSRPSEEQYF. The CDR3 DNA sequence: TGTGCCAGCAGCAGACCTTCAGAGGAGCAGTACTTC.

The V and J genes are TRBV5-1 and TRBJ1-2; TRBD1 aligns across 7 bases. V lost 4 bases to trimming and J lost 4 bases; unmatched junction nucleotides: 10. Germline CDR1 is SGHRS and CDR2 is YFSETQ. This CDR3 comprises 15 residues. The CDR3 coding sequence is TGCGCCAGCAGCCCACCGACAGGGCTGGGCTATGGCTACACCTTC. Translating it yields CASSPPTGLGYGYTF. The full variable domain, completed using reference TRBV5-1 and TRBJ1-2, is KAGVTQTPRYLIKTRGQQVTLSCSPISGHRSVSWYQQTPGQGLQFLFEYFSETQRNKGNFPGRFSGRQFSNSRSEMNVSTLELGDSALYLCASSPPTGLGYGYTFGSGTRLTVV.

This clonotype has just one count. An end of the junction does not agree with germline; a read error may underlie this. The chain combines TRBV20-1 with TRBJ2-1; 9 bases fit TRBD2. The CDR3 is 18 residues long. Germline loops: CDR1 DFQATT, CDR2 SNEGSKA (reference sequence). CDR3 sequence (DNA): TGCGGTGCTAGAACCGGAAGACTAGCGGACTTGGCGTCCAATGAGCAGTTCTTC. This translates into CGARTGRLADLASNEQFF.